This T cell receptor beta chain derives from a study of blood T cell repertoires in COVID-19. Turning to the study itself: Acute-phase and convalescent COVID-19 samples originated in the United States, Italy and Spain. T cells, B-cell-depleted T cells, or PBMCs provided the cDNA or gDNA that served as material.

Methods used by the authors: For nucleated cells, counts were estimated from reference gene primer amplification. TCRdb's table, derived via immunoSEQ multiplex PCR, lists solely in-frame clones and lacks some. V, J and clone size were drawn from that table, and D and trimming were deduced from the DNA. The repertoire holds 150,000 to 200,000 clones, 80% to 90% seen once, with roughly 11% in the top ten. The CDR3 totals 12 residues. Trimming removed 6 bases from V and 10 bases from J; junction bases left unmatched: 3. Germline-derived CDR1 and CDR2 are MNHNY and SVGAGI (reference sequence). The Seattle patients joined while their infection was active and were tracked longitudinally afterward.

The clonotype was recovered from a woman in her sixties or seventies with COVID-19, enrolled during active disease. This chain connects TRBV6-6 to TRBJ2-1; TRBD2 agrees at 10 bases. What was sequenced was peripheral blood. The CDR3 is CASSPSGSEQFF. CDR3 nucleotide sequence: TGTGCCAGCAGCCCTAGCGGGAGCGAGCAGTTCTTC.